The entry below gives a single T cell receptor (beta chain) sequence along with its context. Trimming removed 6 bases at V and 0 bases at J, with 11 bases between. In germline, CDR1 is LGHNA, CDR2 YSLEER. The CDR3 has 15 amino acids. These data are taken from a study of shared clonotypes between healthy human individuals. Sequencing was performed with immunoSEQ multiplex PCR; in TCRdb, only in-frame clones are kept and a portion is missing. The table includes fewer than 850,000 clones, less than 95% detected once. The sequenced material came from memory CD8+ T cells from PBMCs. The subset denotes: CD45RO+ cells pooled with CCR7-negative TemRA cells. This receptor was taken from a man aged 18 to 29 in good health. Some clones in this sample may be carry-over from other donors' samples. The gene calls are TRBV4-3 and TRBJ2-2, with D possibly being TRBD1 (6 bases). In DNA, the CDR3 is TGCGCCAGCAGTGTAAACAGGGCGAACACCGGGGAGCTGTTTTTT. This sequence encodes CASSVNRANTGELFF.